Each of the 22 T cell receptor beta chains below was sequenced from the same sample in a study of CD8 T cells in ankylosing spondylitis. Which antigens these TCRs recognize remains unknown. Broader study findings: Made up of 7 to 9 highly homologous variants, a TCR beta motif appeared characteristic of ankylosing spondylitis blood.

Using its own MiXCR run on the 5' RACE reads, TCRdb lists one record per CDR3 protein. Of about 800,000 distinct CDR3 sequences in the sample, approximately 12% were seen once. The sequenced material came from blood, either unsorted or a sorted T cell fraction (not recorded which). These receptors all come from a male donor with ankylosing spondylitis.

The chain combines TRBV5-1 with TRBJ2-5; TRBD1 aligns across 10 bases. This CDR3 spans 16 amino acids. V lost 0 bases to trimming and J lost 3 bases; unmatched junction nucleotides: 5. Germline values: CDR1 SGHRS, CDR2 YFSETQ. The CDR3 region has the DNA TGCGCCAGCAGCTTGGTTGGGACAGGGGTTGAAGAGACCCAGTACTTC. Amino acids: CASSLVGTGVEETQYF.

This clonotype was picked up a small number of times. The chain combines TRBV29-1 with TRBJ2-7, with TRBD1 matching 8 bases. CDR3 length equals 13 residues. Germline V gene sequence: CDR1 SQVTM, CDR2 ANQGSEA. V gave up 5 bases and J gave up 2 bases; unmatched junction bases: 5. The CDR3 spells CSVLTGGAYEQYF. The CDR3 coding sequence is TGCAGCGTTCTTACAGGGGGAGCCTACGAGCAGTACTTC.

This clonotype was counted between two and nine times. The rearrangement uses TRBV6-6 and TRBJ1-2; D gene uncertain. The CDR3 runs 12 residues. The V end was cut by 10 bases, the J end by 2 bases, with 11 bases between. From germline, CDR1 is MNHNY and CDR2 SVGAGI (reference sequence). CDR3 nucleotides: TGTGCCACTACTTGGGCCAACTATGGCTACACCTTC. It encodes CATTWANYGYTF.

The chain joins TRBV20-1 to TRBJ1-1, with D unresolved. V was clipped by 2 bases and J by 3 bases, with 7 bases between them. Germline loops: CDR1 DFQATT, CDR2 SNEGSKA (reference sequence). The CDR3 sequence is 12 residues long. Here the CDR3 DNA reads TGCAGTGCTAGACAGGTGTACACTGAAGCTTTCTTT. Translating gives CSARQVYTEAFF.

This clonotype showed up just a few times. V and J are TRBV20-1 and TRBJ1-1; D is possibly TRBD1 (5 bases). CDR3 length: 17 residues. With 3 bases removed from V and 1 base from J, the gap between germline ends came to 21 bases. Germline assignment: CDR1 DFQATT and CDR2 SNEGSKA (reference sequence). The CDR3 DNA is TGCAGTGCTAGGAGGGCCGGGGCATGGATCAGGAACACTGAAGCTTTCTTT. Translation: CSARRAGAWIRNTEAFF.

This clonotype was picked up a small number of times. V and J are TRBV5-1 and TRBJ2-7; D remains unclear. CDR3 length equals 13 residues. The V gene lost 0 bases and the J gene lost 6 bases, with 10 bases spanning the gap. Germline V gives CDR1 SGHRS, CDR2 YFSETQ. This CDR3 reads CASSLGRVGEQYF. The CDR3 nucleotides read TGCGCCAGCAGCTTGGGACGGGTCGGCGAGCAGTACTTC.

The chain's CDR3 is CSASGGATTEAFF. As DNA, the CDR3 is TGCAGTGCTTCCGGCGGCGCGACCACTGAAGCTTTCTTT. The rearrangement links TRBV20-1 to TRBJ1-1; unclear D gene. This CDR3 has 13 amino acids. Per germline, CDR1 DFQATT and CDR2 SNEGSKA (reference sequence). V lost 5 bases and J lost 4, with 14 bases in between.

The CDR3 is CASSLAVREETQYF. The CDR3 DNA is TGCGCCAGCAGCTTGGCCGTTAGGGAGGAGACCCAGTACTTC. V and J are TRBV5-1 and TRBJ2-5, with D perhaps TRBD2 (5 bases). CDR3 length equals 14 residues. Germline assignment: CDR1 SGHRS and CDR2 YFSETQ. Trimming removed 0 bases at V and 5 bases at J, with 11 bases between.

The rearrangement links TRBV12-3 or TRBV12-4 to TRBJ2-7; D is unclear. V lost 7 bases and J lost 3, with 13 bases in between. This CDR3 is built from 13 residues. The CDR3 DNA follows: TGTGCCAGCACCATTTCAGTCATCTACGAGCAGTACTTC. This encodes CASTISVIYEQYF.

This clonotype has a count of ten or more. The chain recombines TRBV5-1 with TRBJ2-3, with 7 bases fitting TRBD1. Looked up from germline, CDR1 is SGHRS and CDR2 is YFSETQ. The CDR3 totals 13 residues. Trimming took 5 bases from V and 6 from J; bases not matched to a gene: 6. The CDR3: CASRPGTVDTQYF. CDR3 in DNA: TGCGCCAGCAGACCCGGGACAGTGGATACGCAGTATTTT.

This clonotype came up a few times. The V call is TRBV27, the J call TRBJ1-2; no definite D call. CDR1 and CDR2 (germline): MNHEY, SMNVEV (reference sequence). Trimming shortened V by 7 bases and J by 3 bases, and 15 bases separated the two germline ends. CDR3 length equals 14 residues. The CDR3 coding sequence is TGTGCCAGCAAGGGCAGGTCCTGGGACTATGGCTACACCTTC. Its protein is CASKGRSWDYGYTF.

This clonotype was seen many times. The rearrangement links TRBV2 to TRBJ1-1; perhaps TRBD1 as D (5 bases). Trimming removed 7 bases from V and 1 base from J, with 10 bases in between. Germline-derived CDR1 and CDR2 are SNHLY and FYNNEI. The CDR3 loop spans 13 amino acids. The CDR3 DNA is TGTGCCAGCAATGGACACCAGAACACTGAAGCTTTCTTT. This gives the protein CASNGHQNTEAFF.

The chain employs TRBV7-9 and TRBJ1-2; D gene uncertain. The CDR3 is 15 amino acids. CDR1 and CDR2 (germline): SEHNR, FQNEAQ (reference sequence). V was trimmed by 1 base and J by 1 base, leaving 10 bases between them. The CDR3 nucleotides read TGTGCCAGCAGCTTAGGGGGAGCCCGTAACTATGGCTACACCTTC. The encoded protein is CASSLGGARNYGYTF.

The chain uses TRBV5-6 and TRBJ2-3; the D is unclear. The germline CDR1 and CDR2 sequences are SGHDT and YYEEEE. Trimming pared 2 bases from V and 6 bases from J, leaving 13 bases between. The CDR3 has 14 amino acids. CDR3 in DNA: TGTGCCAGCAGCTTTGGCCAGGCTCACGATACGCAGTATTTT. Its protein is CASSFGQAHDTQYF. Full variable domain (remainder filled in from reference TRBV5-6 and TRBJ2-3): DAGVTQSPTHLIKTRGQQVTLRCSPKSGHDTVSWYQQALGQGPQFIFQYYEEEERQRGNFPDRFSGHQFPNYSSELNVNALLLGDSALYLCASSFGQAHDTQYFGPGTRLTVL.

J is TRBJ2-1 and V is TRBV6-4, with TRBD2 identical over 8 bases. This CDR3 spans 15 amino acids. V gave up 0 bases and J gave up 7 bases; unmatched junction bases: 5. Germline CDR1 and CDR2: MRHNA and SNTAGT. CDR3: CASSDSSRGGNEQFF. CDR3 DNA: TGTGCCAGCAGTGACTCGAGTCGGGGGGGAAATGAGCAGTTCTTC.

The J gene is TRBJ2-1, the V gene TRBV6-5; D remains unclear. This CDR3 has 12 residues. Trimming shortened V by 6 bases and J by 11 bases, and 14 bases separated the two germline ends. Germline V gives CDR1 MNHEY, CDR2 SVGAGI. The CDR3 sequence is CASRLNLGKQFF. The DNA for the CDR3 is TGTGCCAGCAGGCTTAATTTGGGGAAGCAGTTCTTC.

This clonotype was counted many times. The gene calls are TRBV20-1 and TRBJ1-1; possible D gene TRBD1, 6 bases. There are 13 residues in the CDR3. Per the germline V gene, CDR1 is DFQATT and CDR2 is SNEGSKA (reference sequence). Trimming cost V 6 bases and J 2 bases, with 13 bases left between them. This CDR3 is CSALRQANTEAFF. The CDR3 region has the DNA TGCAGTGCGTTAAGACAGGCTAACACTGAAGCTTTCTTT.

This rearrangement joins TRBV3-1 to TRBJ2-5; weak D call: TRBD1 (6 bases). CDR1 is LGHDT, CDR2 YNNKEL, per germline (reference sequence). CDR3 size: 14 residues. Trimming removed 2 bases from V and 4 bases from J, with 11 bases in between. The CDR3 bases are TGTGCCAGCAGCCAAACAGGGATAGGAGAGACCCAGTACTTC. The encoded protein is CASSQTGIGETQYF.

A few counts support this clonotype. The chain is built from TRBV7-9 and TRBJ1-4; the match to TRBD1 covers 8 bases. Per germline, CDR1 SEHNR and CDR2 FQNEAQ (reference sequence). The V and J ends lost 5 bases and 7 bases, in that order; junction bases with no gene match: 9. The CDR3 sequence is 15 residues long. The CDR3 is CASSPLDREFEKLFF. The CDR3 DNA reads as TGTGCCAGCAGCCCCCTGGACAGGGAGTTTGAAAAACTGTTTTTT.

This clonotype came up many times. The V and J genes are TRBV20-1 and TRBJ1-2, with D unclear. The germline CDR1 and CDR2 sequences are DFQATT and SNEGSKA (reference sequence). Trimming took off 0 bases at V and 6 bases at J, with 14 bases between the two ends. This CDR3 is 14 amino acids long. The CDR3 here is CSARDGWAGNGYTF. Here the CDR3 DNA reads TGCAGTGCTAGAGATGGGTGGGCAGGTAATGGCTACACCTTC.

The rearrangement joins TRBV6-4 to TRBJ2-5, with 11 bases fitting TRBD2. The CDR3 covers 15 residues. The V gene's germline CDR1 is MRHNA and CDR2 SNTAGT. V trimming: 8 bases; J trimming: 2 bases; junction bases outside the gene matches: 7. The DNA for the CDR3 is TGTGCCAGCTCGCGGACTAGCGGGCATCAAGAGACCCAGTACTTC. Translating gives CASSRTSGHQETQYF.

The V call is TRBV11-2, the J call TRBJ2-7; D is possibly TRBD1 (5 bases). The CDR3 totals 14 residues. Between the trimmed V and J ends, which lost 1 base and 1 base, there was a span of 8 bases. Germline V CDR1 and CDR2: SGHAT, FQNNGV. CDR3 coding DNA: TGTGCCAGCAGCTTAGTACAGGAGTCCTACGAGCAGTACTTC. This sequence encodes CASSLVQESYEQYF.